What follows describes a single T cell receptor beta chain. Antigen: not known. The CDR3 loop spans 17 amino acids. V lost 1 base, J lost 2 bases, and 9 bases stayed unmatched. Germline values: CDR1 SGHKS, CDR2 YYEKEE (reference sequence). This sample was included in a study of response to subunit inactivated influenza vaccine. Whole-study findings and limits: The authors put forward the suggestion that each seasonal influenza vaccination may bring in only a limited number of new T cells.

Via MiXCR, TCRdb re-called the RT-PCR reads, giving one row per CDR3 protein. The sample includes 500,000 to 750,000 distinct CDR3 sequences, 13% to 15% of them seen just once. The chain combines TRBV5-5 with TRBJ1-2, with TRBD1 matching 9 bases. The source of this sequence is a man aged 50-59 years who received an inactivated influenza vaccine. The material was PBMCs from blood, obtained roughly 12 days after vaccination. CDR3 in amino acids: CASSLSPGQGKNYGYTF. CDR3 sequence (DNA): TGTGCCAGCAGCTTGTCTCCGGGACAGGGAAAAAACTATGGCTACACCTTC.